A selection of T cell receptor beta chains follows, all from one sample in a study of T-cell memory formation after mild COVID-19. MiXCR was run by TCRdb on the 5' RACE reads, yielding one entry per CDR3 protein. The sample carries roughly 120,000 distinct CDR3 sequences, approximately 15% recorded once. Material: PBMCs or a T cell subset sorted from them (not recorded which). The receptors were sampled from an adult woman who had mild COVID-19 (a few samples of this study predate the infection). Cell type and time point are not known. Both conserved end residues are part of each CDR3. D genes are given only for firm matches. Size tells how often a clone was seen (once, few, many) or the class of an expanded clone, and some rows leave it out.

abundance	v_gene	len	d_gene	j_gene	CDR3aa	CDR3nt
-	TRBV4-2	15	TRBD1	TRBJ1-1	CASSQDRTGTGEAFF	TGTGCCAGCAGCCAGGACAGGACAGGGACGGGTGAAGCTTTCTTT
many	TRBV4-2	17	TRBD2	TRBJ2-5	CASSQEALAGAQGTQYF	TGTGCCAGCAGCCAAGAGGCACTAGCGGGGGCCCAAGGTACCCAGTACTTC
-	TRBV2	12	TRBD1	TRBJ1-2	CATGQGPYGYTF	TGTGCCACGGGACAGGGGCCCTATGGCTACACCTTC
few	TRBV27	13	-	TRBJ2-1	CASSSQLDNEQFF	TGTGCCAGCAGTTCACAGCTCGACAATGAGCAGTTCTTC
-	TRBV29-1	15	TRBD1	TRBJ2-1	CSVERLGTVYNEQFF	TGCAGCGTTGAAAGGTTAGGGACAGTCTACAATGAGCAGTTCTTC
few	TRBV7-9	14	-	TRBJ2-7	CAAGARGDSYEQYF	TGTGCCGCTGGGGCGAGGGGGGACTCCTACGAGCAGTACTTC
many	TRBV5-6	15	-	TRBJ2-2	CASSLGLLNTGELFF	TGTGCCAGCAGCTTGGGTCTCCTGAACACCGGGGAGCTGTTTTTT
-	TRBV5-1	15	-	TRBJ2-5	CASSLASGFGETQYF	TGCGCCAGCAGCTTGGCGTCGGGGTTTGGAGAGACCCAGTACTTC
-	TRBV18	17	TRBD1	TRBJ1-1	CASSPNSPGRGDTEAFF	TGTGCCAGCTCACCAAATAGTCCGGGCAGGGGGGACACTGAAGCTTTCTTT
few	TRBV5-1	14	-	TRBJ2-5	CASSLEAGGETQYF	TGCGCCAGCAGCTTGGAGGCAGGGGGGGAGACCCAGTACTTC
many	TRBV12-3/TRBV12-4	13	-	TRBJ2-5	CASSIELAETQYF	TGTGCCAGCAGTATAGAACTCGCAGAGACCCAGTACTTC
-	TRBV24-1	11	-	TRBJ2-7	CATSDYNEQYF	TGTGCCACCAGTGATTATAACGAGCAGTACTTC
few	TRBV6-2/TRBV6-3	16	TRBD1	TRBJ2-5	CASSYSTGGLQETQYF	TGTGCCAGCAGTTACTCGACAGGGGGACTCCAAGAGACCCAGTACTTC
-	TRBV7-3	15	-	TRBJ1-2	CASSLDAEAYYGYTF	TGTGCCAGCAGCTTAGACGCCGAAGCTTACTATGGCTACACCTTC
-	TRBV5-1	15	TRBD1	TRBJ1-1	CASSPGTETNTEAFF	TGCGCCAGCAGCCCCGGGACAGAAACAAACACTGAAGCTTTCTTT
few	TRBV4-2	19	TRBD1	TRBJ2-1	CASRPYGTGGASGSNEQFF	TGTGCCAGCAGACCGTACGGGACAGGGGGCGCGAGCGGTAGCAATGAGCAGTTCTTC
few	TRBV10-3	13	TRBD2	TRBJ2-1	CAISESTSGAQFF	TGTGCCATCAGTGAGTCTACTAGCGGTGCGCAGTTCTTC